This TCR beta chain came from a study of CXCR3-negative and CXCR3-positive naive CD8 T cells. Study results and caveats: Memory CD8+ T cell repertoires were far less diverse than both naive subsets. A higher hydrophobicity marked the TRB CDR3s of CXCR3-positive naive cells versus CXCR3-negative naive cells.

This CDR3 is built from 13 residues. Germline assignment: CDR1 DFQATT and CDR2 SNEGSKA (reference sequence). The authors prepared UMI-labeled TRB cDNA libraries by 5' RACE. For each CDR3 protein, TCRdb gives one entry from its re-call of the 5' RACE reads, without DNA. The ten most abundant clones cover approximately 0.28% of a sample with some 150,000 distinct CDR3 sequences. CD45RO-CCR7+CD27+CD95- was the phenotype of naive CD8+ T cells. As regards this clonotype: Its antigen is unidentified.

The source material was naive CXCR3+ CD8+ T cells from blood. Subset indicated: CD45RO-CCR7+CD27+CD95- naive CD8+ T cells expressing CXCR3 (TNR3+). The chain employs TRBV20-1 and TRBJ2-7; TCRdb names TRBD1, which stays unverified in the absence of DNA. The TCR was taken from a human donor in good health. Some clones in this sample may be carry-over from other donors' samples. Here the CDR3 reads CSAADRSPYEQYF.